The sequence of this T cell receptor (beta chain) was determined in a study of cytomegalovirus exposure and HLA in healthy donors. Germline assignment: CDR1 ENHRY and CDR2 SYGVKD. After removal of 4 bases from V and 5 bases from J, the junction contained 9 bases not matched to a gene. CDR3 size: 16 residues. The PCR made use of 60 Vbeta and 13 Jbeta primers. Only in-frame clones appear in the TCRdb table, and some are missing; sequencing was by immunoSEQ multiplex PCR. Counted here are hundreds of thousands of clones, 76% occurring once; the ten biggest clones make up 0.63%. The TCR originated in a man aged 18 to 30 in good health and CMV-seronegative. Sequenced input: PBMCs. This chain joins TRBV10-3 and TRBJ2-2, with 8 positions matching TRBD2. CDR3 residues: CAISVTGGPGTGELFF. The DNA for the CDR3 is TGTGCCATCAGTGTAACGGGAGGGCCGGGGACCGGGGAGCTGTTTTTT.